A selection of T cell receptor beta chains follows, all from one sample in a study of T cell changes during pregnancy in multiple sclerosis. TCRdb keeps only in-frame clones here, not all; method: immunoSEQ multiplex PCR. Seen here are approximately 89,000 clones, 94% observed once, and the top ten hold less than 2%. Sequenced here: peripheral blood, sampled after pregnancy. All receptors derive from a female donor in good health, enrolled as a control in a pregnancy study. The conserved cysteine and the conserved F or W are not part of the CDR3 here.

J: TRBJ2-3
V: TRBV7-9
CDR3: ASSSRLASTDTQY

J: TRBJ2-2
V: TRBV25-1
CDR3: ASSESPRTGTGELF

J: TRBJ2-2
V: TRBV28
CDR3: ASSLGTVGTGELF

J: TRBJ1-2
V: TRBV4-1
CDR3: ASSQEGRSSYGYT

J: TRBJ2-7
V: TRBV13
CDR3: ASSSTQDKYSYEQY

J: TRBJ2-7
V: TRBV29-1
CDR3: SVDRGNEQY

J: TRBJ2-2
V: TRBV28
CDR3: ASSLIRVDTGELF

J: TRBJ2-1
V: TRBV6-6
CDR3: ASSPSGRAYNEQF

J: TRBJ2-7
V: TRBV28
CDR3: ASSKPRDRGLEQY

J: TRBJ2-7
V: TRBV28
CDR3: ASSLKGMGSYEQY

J: TRBJ1-1
V: TRBV19
CDR3: ASSMPVSDRLNTEAF

J: TRBJ2-1
V: TRBV5-1
CDR3: ASSASGGYNEQF